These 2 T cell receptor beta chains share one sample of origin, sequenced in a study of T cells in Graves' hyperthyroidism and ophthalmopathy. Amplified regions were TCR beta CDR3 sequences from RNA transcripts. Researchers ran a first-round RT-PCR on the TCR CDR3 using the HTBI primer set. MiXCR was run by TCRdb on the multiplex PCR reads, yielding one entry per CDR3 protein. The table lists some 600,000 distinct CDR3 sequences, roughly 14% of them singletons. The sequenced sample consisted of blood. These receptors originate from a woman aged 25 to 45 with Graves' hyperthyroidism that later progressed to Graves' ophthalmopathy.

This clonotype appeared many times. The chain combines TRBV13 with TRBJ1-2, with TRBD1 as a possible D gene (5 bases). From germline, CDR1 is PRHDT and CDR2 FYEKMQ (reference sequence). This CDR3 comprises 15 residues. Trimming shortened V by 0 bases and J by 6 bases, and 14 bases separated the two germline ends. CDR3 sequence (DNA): TGTGCCAGCAGCTTAGGACTGGGACCTGGGGATGGCTACACCTTC. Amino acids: CASSLGLGPGDGYTF.

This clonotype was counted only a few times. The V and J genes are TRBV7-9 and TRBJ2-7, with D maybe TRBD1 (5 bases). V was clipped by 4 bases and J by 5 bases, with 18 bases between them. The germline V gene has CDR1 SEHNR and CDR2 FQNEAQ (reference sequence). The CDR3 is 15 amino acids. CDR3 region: CASSSLGPKGDEQYF. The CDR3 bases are TGTGCCAGCAGCTCCTTGGGGCCGAAAGGGGACGAGCAGTACTTC.